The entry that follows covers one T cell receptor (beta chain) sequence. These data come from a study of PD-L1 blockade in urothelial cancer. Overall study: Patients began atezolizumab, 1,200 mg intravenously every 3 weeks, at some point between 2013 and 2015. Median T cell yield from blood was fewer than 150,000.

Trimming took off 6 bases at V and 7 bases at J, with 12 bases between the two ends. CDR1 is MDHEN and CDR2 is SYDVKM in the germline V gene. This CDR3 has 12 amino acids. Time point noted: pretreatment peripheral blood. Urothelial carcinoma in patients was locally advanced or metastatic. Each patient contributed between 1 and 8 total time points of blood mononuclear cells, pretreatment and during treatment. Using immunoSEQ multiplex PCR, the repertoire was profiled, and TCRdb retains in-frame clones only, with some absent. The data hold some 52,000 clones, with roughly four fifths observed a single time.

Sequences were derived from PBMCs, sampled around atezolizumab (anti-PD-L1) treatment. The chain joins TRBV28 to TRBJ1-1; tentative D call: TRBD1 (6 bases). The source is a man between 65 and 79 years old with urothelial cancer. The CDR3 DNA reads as TGTGCCAGCAGAAAAGGACAGCTTGAAGCTTTCTTT. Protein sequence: CASRKGQLEAFF.